This entry concerns a single TCR beta chain. TCR beta CDR3 sequences were amplified from RNA transcripts. When the TCR CDR3 underwent first-round RT-PCR, the HTBI primer set was used. In TCRdb, the multiplex PCR reads were re-called with MiXCR into one record per CDR3 protein. The profile shows about 330,000 distinct CDR3 sequences, roughly 13% of them singletons. These data belong to a study of T cells in Graves' hyperthyroidism and ophthalmopathy. Sequenced sample: blood. The clonotype was recovered from a woman aged 35 to 49 with Graves' ophthalmopathy.

DNA for the CDR3: TGTGCCAGCAGTTACCTTACAGGGTATAGCAATCAGCCCCAGCATTTT. It is translated as CASSYLTGYSNQPQHF. This chain joins TRBV28 and TRBJ1-5, with D perhaps TRBD1 (6 bases). The V and J ends lost 4 bases and 0 bases respectively, with 13 bases between them. Looked up from germline, CDR1 is MDHEN and CDR2 is SYDVKM. The CDR3 has 16 amino acids.